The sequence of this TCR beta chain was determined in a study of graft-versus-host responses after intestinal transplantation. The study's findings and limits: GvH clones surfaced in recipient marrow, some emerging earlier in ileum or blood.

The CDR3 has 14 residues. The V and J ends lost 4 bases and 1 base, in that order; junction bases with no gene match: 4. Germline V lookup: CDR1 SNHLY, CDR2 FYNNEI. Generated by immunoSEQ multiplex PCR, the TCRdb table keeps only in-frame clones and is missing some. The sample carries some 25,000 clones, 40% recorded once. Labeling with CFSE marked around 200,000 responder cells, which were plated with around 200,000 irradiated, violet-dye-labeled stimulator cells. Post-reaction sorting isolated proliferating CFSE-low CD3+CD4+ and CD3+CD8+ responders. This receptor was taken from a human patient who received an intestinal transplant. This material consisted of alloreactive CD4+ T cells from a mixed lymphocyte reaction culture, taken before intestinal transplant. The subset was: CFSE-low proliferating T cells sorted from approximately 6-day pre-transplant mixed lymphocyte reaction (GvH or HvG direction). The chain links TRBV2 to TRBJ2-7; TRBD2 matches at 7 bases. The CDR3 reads CASSGTSVSYEQYF. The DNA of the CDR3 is TGTGCCAGCAGTGGGACTAGTGTGTCCTACGAGCAGTACTTC.